The 28 T cell receptor beta chains presented below share a single source sample, sequenced in a study of T cells after yellow fever vaccination (dated by TCRdb to the late 2010s). Receptor libraries were prepared by 5' RACE. TCRdb records Illumina NovaSeq 6000 as the sequencer. Using fastp at Q25 and MiXCR, TCRdb reprocessed the public reads and kept productive beta chains. Each CDR3 protein gets just one entry, which takes the most common genes and DNA from the rows behind it. For this sample there are 250,000 or so distinct CDR3 sequences; approximately 3.6% appear just once. The ten largest clones represent around 19% of the sample. The treatment or condition label on this specimen signifies: live attenuated yellow fever vaccine strain. Sequencing used PBMCs, obtained 15 days after the yellow fever booster vaccination. The source of these receptors is a man aged 18 to 30 who received the YFV17D yellow fever vaccine.

This clonotype was counted many times. The chain employs TRBV20-1 and TRBJ2-5; TRBD2 aligns across 7 bases. The CDR3 is made up of 14 amino acids. The V segment lost 6 bases and the J segment 5 bases; nucleotides outside the gene matches: 12. Germline CDR1 reads DFQATT; CDR2 reads SNEGSKA (reference sequence). The CDR3 DNA reads TGCAGTGCGAGCGGGGTTTGGACTATCGAGACCCAGTACTTC. This translates into CSASGVWTIETQYF.

This clonotype came up many times. This chain uses TRBV30 with TRBJ2-7; D remains unclear. Germline CDR1 is GTSNPN and CDR2 is SVGIG (reference sequence). The CDR3 runs 10 residues. Trimming removed 3 bases at V and 3 bases at J, with 3 bases between. CDR3 amino acids: CAWRDYEQYF. The CDR3 DNA is TGTGCCTGGAGGGACTACGAGCAGTACTTC.

This clonotype was seen at least ten times. The chain employs TRBV20-1 and TRBJ2-7; no definite D call. The CDR3 spans 13 residues. Trimming took off 2 bases at V and 4 bases at J, with 12 bases between the two ends. CDR1 and CDR2 (germline): DFQATT, SNEGSKA (reference sequence). The CDR3 region has the DNA TGCAGTGCTAGACCTGGAAGTCTATACGAGCAGTACGTC. Translating gives CSARPGSLYEQYV.

There are many counts of this clonotype. V gene TRBV18 combines with J gene TRBJ2-3; the D gene could be TRBD1 or TRBD2 (5 bases each). The germline CDR1 and CDR2 sequences are KGHSH and LQKENI. The CDR3 runs 13 residues. V was trimmed by 3 bases and J by 2 bases, leaving 6 bases between them. The CDR3 reads CASSPGTTDTQYF. CDR3 DNA sequence: TGTGCCAGCTCACCGGGGACCACAGATACGCAGTATTTT. Combining the CDR3 with reference TRBV18 and TRBJ2-3 gives the whole variable domain NAGVMQNPRHLVRRRGQEARLRCSPMKGHSHVYWYRQLPEEGLKFMVYLQKENIIDESGMPKERFSAEFPKEGPSILRIQQVVRGDSAAYFCASSPGTTDTQYFGPGTRLTVL.

This clonotype was detected ten times or more. The chain joins TRBV7-3 to TRBJ1-4; weak D call: TRBD1 (5 bases). CDR3 length equals 13 residues. V lost 3 bases to trimming and J lost 11 bases, with 13 bases between them. Germline values: CDR1 SGHTA, CDR2 FQGTGA. CDR3 loop: CASSFRRGGKLFF. CDR3 DNA: TGTGCCAGCAGCTTCCGGAGGGGCGGGAAACTGTTTTTT.

This clonotype was recorded many times. This sequence joins TRBV7-3 and TRBJ2-5; tentatively, D is TRBD2 (7 bases). Looked up from germline, CDR1 is SGHTA and CDR2 is FQGTGA. CDR3 length: 15 amino acids. V was cut by 5 bases and J by 5 bases, with 18 bases left in between. The CDR3 nucleotides read TGTGCCAGCAGCGCCGGACTAGGGGGGCGGGAGACCCAGTACTTC. This encodes CASSAGLGGRETQYF.

The table lists this clonotype with many counts. The gene calls are TRBV7-8 and TRBJ2-1, with D possibly being TRBD2 (6 bases). Trimming took off 5 bases at V and 9 bases at J, with 17 bases between the two ends. Germline V gene data show CDR1 as SGHVS and CDR2 as FQNEAQ. CDR3 length: 14 residues. CDR3 nucleotides: TGTGCCAGCAGCCATGTGGGGGGTTCGGGTGAGCAGTTCTTC. Translation gives CASSHVGGSGEQFF. Full variable domain (rest looked up from reference TRBV7-8 and TRBJ2-1): GAGVSQSPRYKVAKRGQDVALRCDPISGHVSLFWYQQALGQGPEFLTYFQNEAQLDKSGLPSDRFFAERPEGSVSTLKIQRTQQEDSAVYLCASSHVGGSGEQFFGPGTRLTVL.

There are many counts of this clonotype. The chain carries TRBV5-1 and TRBJ2-1, with a weak D call TRBD2 (5 bases). CDR3 size: 14 residues. Germline-derived CDR1 and CDR2 are SGHRS and YFSETQ. V shed 3 bases and J shed 8 bases, with 15 bases lying between them. The CDR3 reads CASSSSLVVYEQFF. The CDR3 DNA sequence: TGCGCCAGCAGCTCCTCACTAGTGGTCTATGAGCAGTTCTTC.

Ten or more counts support this clonotype. The chain links TRBV12-3 or TRBV12-4 to TRBJ1-1; maybe TRBD1 (6 bases). This CDR3 spans 13 amino acids. Trimming cost V 6 bases and J 11 bases, with 19 bases left between them. The CDR3 loop is CASRNRAIPRAFF. CDR3 DNA sequence: TGTGCCAGCAGGAACAGGGCAATTCCCCGTGCTTTCTTT.

This clonotype was found many times. The J gene is TRBJ2-3, the V gene TRBV5-1; D is undetermined. The V end lost 4 bases, the J end lost 1 base, and 7 bases lay between the germline ends. CDR3 length: 13 residues. Germline-derived CDR1 and CDR2 are SGHRS and YFSETQ. CDR3 DNA sequence: TGCGCCAGCAGCCAAACAGGCACAGATACGCAGTATTTT. Protein product: CASSQTGTDTQYF.

This clonotype was found many times. The J gene is TRBJ2-1, the V gene TRBV11-2; D could derive from TRBD1 or TRBD2 (5 bases each). With 4 bases removed from V and 12 bases from J, the gap between germline ends came to 19 bases. From germline, CDR1 is SGHAT and CDR2 FQNNGV. The CDR3 covers 14 residues. The CDR3 loop is CASSSGASRSGQFF. The CDR3 nucleotides read TGTGCCAGCAGCTCCGGGGCATCCCGGAGCGGGCAGTTCTTC. Complete variable domain (other parts from reference TRBV11-2 and TRBJ2-1): EAGVAQSPRYKIIEKRQSVAFWCNPISGHATLYWYQQILGQGPKLLIQFQNNGVVDDSQLPKDRFSAERLKGVDSTLKIQPAKLEDSAVYLCASSSGASRSGQFFGPGTRLTVL.

The sample holds many counts of this clonotype. This CDR3 reads CASSLARKGRANTEAFF. Here the CDR3 DNA reads TGTGCCAGCAGCTTAGCGCGAAAGGGGAGGGCGAACACTGAAGCTTTCTTT. This chain connects TRBV7-2 to TRBJ1-1; perhaps TRBD1 as D (5 bases). Trimming removed 0 bases at V and 1 base at J, with 15 bases between. The germline gives CDR1 SGHTA, CDR2 FQGNSA. CDR3 length: 17 amino acids.

At least ten counts were recorded for this clonotype. The rearrangement uses TRBV7-2 and TRBJ2-2; D gene ambiguous. The CDR3 loop spans 13 amino acids. Per the germline V gene, CDR1 is SGHTA and CDR2 is FQGNSA. V dropped 2 bases and J dropped 8 bases, with 9 bases sitting between them. The CDR3 sequence is CASSLPRHGELFF. The CDR3 DNA follows: TGTGCCAGCAGCTTACCCCGCCATGGGGAGCTGTTTTTT.

This clonotype was counted ten times or more. The V gene is TRBV3-1, the J gene TRBJ2-7; perhaps TRBD2 as D (6 bases). Germline CDR1 LGHDT, CDR2 YNNKEL (reference sequence). V was clipped by 1 base and J by 4 bases, with 11 bases between them. CDR3 size: 14 residues. CDR3 DNA: TGTGCCAGCAGCCAAGGGAGGGTTAGTTACGAGCAGTACGTC. This gives the protein CASSQGRVSYEQYV.

This clonotype was counted many times. The V gene is TRBV7-6, the J gene TRBJ2-5; 8 bases map to TRBD1. Germline V gene sequence: CDR1 SGHVS, CDR2 FNYEAQ. With V trimmed by 2 bases and J by 0 bases, 17 bases remained unmatched. This CDR3 contains 20 residues. In DNA, the CDR3 is TGTGCCAGCAGCTTAAATGCTCCCGGGGACAGGTGGGGATACCAAGAGACCCAGTACTTC. Residues: CASSLNAPGDRWGYQETQYF.

The sample holds many counts of this clonotype. This chain joins TRBV6-2 or TRBV6-3 and TRBJ2-1, with 9 bases identical to TRBD2. This CDR3 has 15 amino acids. Germline trimming cut 2 bases from V and 4 bases from J; bases unmatched to any gene: 3. Germline V lookup: CDR1 MNHEY, CDR2 SVGEGT. The CDR3 region is CASSYLAGYYNEQFF. For the CDR3, the DNA is TGTGCCAGCAGTTACCTAGCGGGATATTACAATGAGCAGTTCTTC.

This clonotype was picked up many times. The chain combines TRBV27 with TRBJ2-6; weak D call: TRBD2 (7 bases). The CDR3 is 16 residues long. The germline CDR1 and CDR2 sequences are MNHEY and SMNVEV (reference sequence). With 5 bases removed from V and 0 bases from J, the gap between germline ends came to 11 bases. CDR3 sequence: CASSGGGFSGANVLTF. Written as DNA, the CDR3 is TGTGCCAGCAGTGGCGGGGGCTTCTCTGGGGCCAACGTCCTGACTTTC.

This clonotype occurred many times. This chain uses TRBV19 with TRBJ2-7, with 7 bases matching TRBD2. Germline assignment: CDR1 LNHDA and CDR2 SQIVND (reference sequence). The V gene end was trimmed by 2 bases and the J gene end by 4 bases; junction bases not matched to a gene: 5. The CDR3 has 14 residues. The CDR3 is CASSISSGAYEQYF. DNA for the CDR3: TGTGCCAGTAGTATATCCAGCGGGGCGTACGAGCAGTACTTC.

This clonotype was seen repeatedly, ten times or more. V and J are TRBV3-1 and TRBJ1-2; unclear D gene. Germline V lookup: CDR1 LGHDT, CDR2 YNNKEL (reference sequence). V dropped 0 bases and J dropped 3 bases, with 14 bases sitting between them. The CDR3 consists of 16 residues. This CDR3 reads CASSQDAAGLYYGYTF. The CDR3 region has the DNA TGTGCCAGCAGCCAAGATGCGGCGGGTCTATACTATGGCTACACCTTC.

This clonotype has a count of ten or more. V gene TRBV5-1 combines with J gene TRBJ2-6; tentative D call: TRBD1 (6 bases). The V end lost 4 bases, the J end lost 0 bases, and 8 bases lay between the germline ends. The CDR3 has 15 residues. The germline gives CDR1 SGHRS, CDR2 YFSETQ. The CDR3 DNA reads as TGCGCCAGCAGCCAAGGGGGCTCTGGGGCCAACGTCCTGACTTTC. This sequence encodes CASSQGGSGANVLTF.

V usage is TRBV10-3 and J usage is TRBJ1-1; no reliable D call. The CDR3 is 15 amino acids. Trimming left V 7 bases short and J 3 bases short, with 18 bases between. Germline CDR1 is ENHRY and CDR2 is SYGVKD. The CDR3 region is CAIIASGGSDTEAFF. CDR3 nucleotides: TGTGCCATCATAGCCTCTGGTGGCAGTGACACTGAAGCTTTCTTT.

This clonotype came up a few times. V and J are TRBV11-2 and TRBJ2-6; 9 positions agree with TRBD1. CDR1 is SGHAT and CDR2 is FQNNGV in the germline V gene. The CDR3 loop spans 19 amino acids. V trimming: 5 bases; J trimming: 1 base; junction bases outside the gene matches: 12. The CDR3 is CASSRYRTGAPSGANVLTF. As DNA, the CDR3 is TGTGCCAGCAGCCGCTACAGGACAGGGGCCCCTTCTGGGGCCAACGTCCTGACTTTC.

Many counts were recorded for this clonotype. The chain carries TRBV5-1 and TRBJ2-1; 14 bases agree with TRBD2. The J segment lost 8 bases and the V segment lost 1 base, leaving 5 bases of the junction unmatched. This CDR3 is built from 16 residues. The germline CDR1 and CDR2 sequences are SGHRS and YFSETQ. This CDR3 is CASSLTGLAGVDEQFF. DNA for the CDR3: TGCGCCAGCAGCTTGACGGGACTAGCGGGGGTCGATGAGCAGTTCTTC.

This clonotype was seen at least ten times. The V call is TRBV18, the J call TRBJ1-2; D might be TRBD1 (5 bases). The V gene lost 0 bases and the J gene lost 5 bases, with 10 bases spanning the gap. The CDR3 has 14 amino acids. Germline V gene data show CDR1 as KGHSH and CDR2 as LQKENI. The CDR3 DNA reads TGTGCCAGCTCACCACCTGCAGGGCCATATGGCTACACCTTC. Its protein product is CASSPPAGPYGYTF.

This clonotype showed up many times. The chain combines TRBV4-3 with TRBJ1-1; no reliable D call. This CDR3 region has 15 residues. Germline-derived CDR1 and CDR2 are LGHNA and YSLEER. Trimming took 4 bases from V and 2 from J, leaving 14 bases between them. CDR3 DNA: TGCGCCAGCAGCCTCACCCCGGAGGCCAACACTGAAGCTTTCTTT. Protein sequence: CASSLTPEANTEAFF.

This clonotype has ten or more counts. The CDR3 is CSARRQGAGSPLHF. The DNA for the CDR3 is TGCAGTGCTAGGAGGCAGGGGGCTGGTTCACCCCTCCACTTT. J is TRBJ1-6 and V is TRBV20-1; 8 bases match TRBD1. CDR1 and CDR2 (germline): DFQATT, SNEGSKA (reference sequence). The CDR3 length is 14 residues. Trimming at V came to 3 bases and at J to 9 bases, leaving 7 bases not matched to a gene.

This clonotype was observed many times. The chain carries TRBV29-1 and TRBJ1-2; D is uncertain. Germline V gene sequence: CDR1 SQVTM, CDR2 ANQGSEA. Trimming removed 4 bases from V and 4 bases from J, with 10 bases in between. This CDR3 has 12 residues. CDR3 nucleotide sequence: TGCAGCGTTGCTGACGAATTCTATGGCTACACCTTC. Translating gives CSVADEFYGYTF.

This clonotype has just a few counts. The chain combines TRBV24-1 with TRBJ1-5, with 7 nucleotides matching TRBD1. J was trimmed by 6 bases and V by 10 bases; bases with no gene match: 2. The CDR3 sequence is 11 residues long. Germline CDR1 and CDR2: KGHDR and SFDVKD. The CDR3 reads CATQGGQPQHF. The CDR3 coding sequence is TGTGCCACTCAGGGGGGTCAGCCCCAGCATTTT.